These 18 T cell receptor beta chains share one sample of origin, sequenced in a study of identical twins. Each CDR3 protein gets one entry after TCRdb re-called the 5' RACE reads with MiXCR. Seen here are roughly 540,000 distinct CDR3 sequences, 22% observed once, and the top ten hold around 1%. These data were also reused for a study on T cells expressing NK-cell markers.

Sequencing used CD4+ T cells sorted from blood. These receptors all come from a woman between 18 and 29 years old in good health.

This clonotype has a handful of counts. V gene TRBV10-1 combines with J gene TRBJ1-1; the D gene is possibly TRBD1 (5 bases). This CDR3 is built from 13 residues. Germline CDR1 is WNHNN and CDR2 is SYGVQD (reference sequence). V was trimmed by 0 bases and J by 11 bases, leaving 13 bases between them. CDR3 loop: CASSESLGGSAFF. CDR3 nucleotide sequence: TGCGCCAGCAGTGAGTCGTTGGGGGGGTCGGCTTTCTTT.

The table lists this clonotype with a count of one. The J gene is TRBJ1-6, the V gene TRBV5-5; D remains unclear. The CDR3 runs to 15 residues. CDR1 is SGHKS, CDR2 YYEKEE, per germline (reference sequence). Trimming pared 2 bases from V and 5 bases from J, leaving 11 bases between. CDR3 in DNA: TGTGCCAGCAGCTTCCGACACGTAGATAATTCACCCCTCCACTTT. It translates to CASSFRHVDNSPLHF.

The genes are TRBV5-1 and TRBJ2-7; no clear D gene. The CDR3 has 15 residues. The V end was cut by 0 bases, the J end by 2 bases, with 12 bases between. In germline, CDR1 is SGHRS, CDR2 YFSETQ. The DNA for the CDR3 is TGCGCCAGCAGCTTGGGTGGCGGAGTTACCTACGAGCAGTACTTC. This encodes CASSLGGGVTYEQYF.

This sequence joins TRBV7-3 and TRBJ2-3; 10 nucleotides match TRBD2. The germline V gene encodes CDR1 SGHTA and CDR2 FQGTGA. V lost 1 base and J lost 4; bases outside the gene matches: 5. The CDR3 runs to 16 residues. The CDR3 sequence is CASSLRPSGGSDTQYF. The CDR3 DNA reads as TGTGCCAGCAGCTTAAGGCCTAGCGGGGGTTCAGATACGCAGTATTTT.

A few counts support this clonotype. The gene calls are TRBV2 and TRBJ2-1; no definite D call. V lost 3 bases to trimming and J lost 5 bases, with 8 bases between them. CDR3 length equals 13 residues. Germline V CDR1 and CDR2: SNHLY, FYNNEI. This chain's CDR3 is CASSEDGNNEQFF. CDR3 in DNA: TGTGCCAGCAGTGAGGACGGCAACAATGAGCAGTTCTTC.

The chain uses TRBV12-3 or TRBV12-4 and TRBJ2-1, with 9 bases aligning to TRBD2. The length of the CDR3 is 14 residues. With V trimmed by 6 bases and J by 9 bases, 9 bases remained unmatched. The CDR3 is CASSPAGTSSEQFF. The CDR3 DNA reads as TGTGCCAGCAGCCCGGCCGGGACTAGCAGTGAGCAGTTCTTC.

This clonotype was seen only a few times. The chain joins TRBV20-1 to TRBJ2-7, with 8 bases aligning to TRBD2. The CDR3 consists of 14 residues. The junction had 10 bases not matched to a gene; V was cut back by 6 bases and J by 3 bases. Germline assignment: CDR1 DFQATT and CDR2 SNEGSKA (reference sequence). CDR3 sequence: CSAAAGATLYEQYF. Here the CDR3 DNA reads TGCAGTGCCGCAGCGGGAGCCACCCTCTACGAGCAGTACTTC.

This rearrangement joins TRBV18 to TRBJ1-1; no firm D call. This CDR3 spans 13 amino acids. Trimming took off 5 bases at V and 1 base at J, with 8 bases between the two ends. The germline V gene encodes CDR1 KGHSH and CDR2 LQKENI. CDR3 DNA sequence: TGTGCCAGCTCAGAAACTTGGAACACTGAAGCTTTCTTT. Translated: CASSETWNTEAFF.

The chain carries TRBV3-1 and TRBJ2-1, with unresolved D. Germline CDR1 reads LGHDT; CDR2 reads YNNKEL (reference sequence). The CDR3 has 15 residues. Between the trimmed V and J ends, which lost 0 bases and 4 bases, there was a span of 10 bases. CDR3 in amino acids: CASSQDHGRYNEQFF. The CDR3 DNA is TGTGCCAGCAGCCAAGATCATGGCAGGTACAATGAGCAGTTCTTC.

This clonotype was picked up a small number of times. The chain links TRBV7-9 to TRBJ1-1; D is unresolved. Trimming took off 3 bases at V and 5 bases at J, with 7 bases between the two ends. Germline values: CDR1 SEHNR, CDR2 FQNEAQ (reference sequence). The length of the CDR3 is 12 residues. The CDR3 coding sequence is TGTGCCAGCAGCTTGGAGTGGACTGAAGCTTTCTTT. Protein: CASSLEWTEAFF.

J is TRBJ1-6 and V is TRBV10-3; weak D call: TRBD1 (6 bases). CDR1 and CDR2 (germline): ENHRY, SYGVKD. This CDR3 comprises 14 residues. The germline V and J ends were trimmed by 0 bases and 16 bases, with 16 bases remaining between them. The CDR3 is CAISESTGTGILHF. For the CDR3, the DNA is TGTGCCATCAGTGAGTCGACGGGCACAGGGATACTCCACTTT.

This clonotype appeared many times. The rearrangement joins TRBV6-1 to TRBJ1-5, with 7 bases matching TRBD1. V lost 4 bases, J lost 7 bases, and 7 bases stayed unmatched. Per germline, CDR1 MNHNS and CDR2 SASEGT. The CDR3 runs to 14 residues. The CDR3 DNA sequence: TGTGCCAGCAGTGGTCAACGACAGGGACAGCCCCAGCATTTT. As protein: CASSGQRQGQPQHF.

Only a few counts were recorded for this clonotype. The chain joins TRBV29-1 to TRBJ1-1, with 10 bases that match TRBD1. The V gene's germline CDR1 is SQVTM and CDR2 ANQGSEA. Unmatched junction bases numbered 5, after V lost 7 bases and J lost 6 bases. The CDR3 contains 12 residues. The CDR3 DNA sequence: TGCAGCGCTGACAGGGGGCCCGCTGAAGCTTTCTTT. It translates to CSADRGPAEAFF.

This chain links TRBV4-3 with TRBJ2-4; no definite D call. Germline CDR1 and CDR2: LGHNA and YSLEER. CDR3 length: 15 residues. V was shortened by 0 bases and J by 0 bases, with 6 bases between the two germline ends. The CDR3 region has the DNA TGCGCCAGCAGCCAAGAAAGGAGAGCCAAAAACATTCAGTACTTC. Its protein product is CASSQERRAKNIQYF.

This clonotype was recorded at least ten times. The chain is built from TRBV5-6 and TRBJ2-7; 7 bases line up with TRBD2. Germline trimming cut 2 bases from V and 2 bases from J; bases unmatched to any gene: 4. The germline V gene encodes CDR1 SGHDT and CDR2 YYEEEE. The CDR3 spans 14 residues. In DNA, the CDR3 is TGTGCCAGCAGCTTAGGCAGCGGGGCCTACGAGCAGTACTTC. It encodes CASSLGSGAYEQYF.

This rearrangement joins TRBV29-1 to TRBJ2-2; 10 bases map to TRBD2. The trim removed 8 bases at V and 3 bases at J, leaving 6 bases unmatched. This CDR3 contains 14 residues. Germline CDR1 reads SQVTM; CDR2 reads ANQGSEA. The CDR3 protein is CSTSGRADTGELFF. CDR3 nucleotide sequence: TGCAGCACCAGCGGGAGGGCCGACACCGGGGAGCTGTTTTTT.

This chain connects TRBV29-1 to TRBJ1-1; TRBD1 matches 7 bases. The CDR3 contains 13 residues. Germline-derived CDR1 and CDR2 are SQVTM and ANQGSEA. V gave up 8 bases and J gave up 0 bases; unmatched junction bases: 6. The DNA of the CDR3 is TGCAGCTATGGGGGACAGCTGAACACTGAAGCTTTCTTT. This gives the protein CSYGGQLNTEAFF.

This clonotype was seen a few times. V and J are TRBV7-2 and TRBJ2-1; 8 bases are a match to TRBD2. The length of the CDR3 is 14 residues. V lost 4 bases and J lost 7; bases outside the gene matches: 6. Per the germline V gene, CDR1 is SGHTA and CDR2 is FQGNSA. The CDR3 loop is CASSSGLAENEQFF. The CDR3 region has the DNA TGTGCCAGCAGCTCCGGACTAGCAGAAAATGAGCAGTTCTTC.